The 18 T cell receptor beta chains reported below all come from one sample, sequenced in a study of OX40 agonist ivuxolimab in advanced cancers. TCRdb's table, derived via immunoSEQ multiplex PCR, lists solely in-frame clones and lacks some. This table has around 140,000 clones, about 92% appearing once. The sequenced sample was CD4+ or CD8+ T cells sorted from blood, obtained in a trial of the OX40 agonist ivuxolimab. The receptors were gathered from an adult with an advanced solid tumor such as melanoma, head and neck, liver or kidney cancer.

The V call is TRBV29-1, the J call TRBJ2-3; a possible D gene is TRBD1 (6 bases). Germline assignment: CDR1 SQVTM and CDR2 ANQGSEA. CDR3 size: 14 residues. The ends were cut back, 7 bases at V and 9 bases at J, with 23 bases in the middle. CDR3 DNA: TGCAGCGCCACCCAGGGGACCCAGGGGCGGACGCAGTATTTT. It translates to CSATQGTQGRTQYF.

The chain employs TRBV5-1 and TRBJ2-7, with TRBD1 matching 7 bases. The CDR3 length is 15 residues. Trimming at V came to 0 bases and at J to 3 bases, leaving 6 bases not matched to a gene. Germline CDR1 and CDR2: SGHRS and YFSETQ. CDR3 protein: CASSLGGTAGYEQYF. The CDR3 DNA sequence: TGCGCCAGCAGCTTGGGAGGGACAGCCGGCTACGAGCAGTACTTC.

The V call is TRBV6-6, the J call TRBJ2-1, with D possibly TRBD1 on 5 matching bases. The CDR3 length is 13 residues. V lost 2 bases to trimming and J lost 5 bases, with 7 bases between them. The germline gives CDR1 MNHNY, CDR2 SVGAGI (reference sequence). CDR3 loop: CASSYVGDNEQFF. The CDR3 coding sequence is TGTGCCAGCAGTTACGTAGGGGACAATGAGCAGTTCTTC.

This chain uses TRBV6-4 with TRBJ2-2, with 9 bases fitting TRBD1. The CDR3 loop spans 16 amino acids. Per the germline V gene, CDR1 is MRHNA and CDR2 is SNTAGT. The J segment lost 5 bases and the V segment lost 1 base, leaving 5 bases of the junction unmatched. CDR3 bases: TGTGCCAGCAGTGACTTATATGGGACAGGGACCGGGGAGCTGTTTTTT. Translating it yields CASSDLYGTGTGELFF.

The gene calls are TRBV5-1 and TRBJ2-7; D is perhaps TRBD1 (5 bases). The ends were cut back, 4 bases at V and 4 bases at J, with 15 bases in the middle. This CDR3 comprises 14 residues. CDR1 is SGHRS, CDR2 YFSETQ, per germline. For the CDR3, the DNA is TGCGCCAGCAGCGAAAACAGGCAATGGTACGAGCAGTACTTC. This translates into CASSENRQWYEQYF. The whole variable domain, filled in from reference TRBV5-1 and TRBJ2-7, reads KAGVTQTPRYLIKTRGQQVTLSCSPISGHRSVSWYQQTPGQGLQFLFEYFSETQRNKGNFPGRFSGRQFSNSRSEMNVSTLELGDSALYLCASSENRQWYEQYFGPGTRLTVT.

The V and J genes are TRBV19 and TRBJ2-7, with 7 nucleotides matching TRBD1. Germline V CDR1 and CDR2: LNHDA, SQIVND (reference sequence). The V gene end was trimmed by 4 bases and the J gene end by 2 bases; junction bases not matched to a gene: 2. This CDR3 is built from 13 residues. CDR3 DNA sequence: TGTGCCAGTAGTAGACAGGGTGCCTACGAGCAGTACTTC. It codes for CASSRQGAYEQYF.

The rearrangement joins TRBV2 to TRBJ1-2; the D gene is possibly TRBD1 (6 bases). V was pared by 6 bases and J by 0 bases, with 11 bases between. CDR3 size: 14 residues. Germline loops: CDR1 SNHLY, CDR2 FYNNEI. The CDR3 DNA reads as TGTGCCAGCAGAGAGAACAGGGCTAACTATGGCTACACCTTC. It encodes CASRENRANYGYTF.

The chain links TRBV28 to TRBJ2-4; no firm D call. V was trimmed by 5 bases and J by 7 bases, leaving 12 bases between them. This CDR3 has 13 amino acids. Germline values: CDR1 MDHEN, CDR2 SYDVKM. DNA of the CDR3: TGTGCCAGCAGTCCCTCGGGCTCCAACATTCAGTACTTC. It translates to CASSPSGSNIQYF.

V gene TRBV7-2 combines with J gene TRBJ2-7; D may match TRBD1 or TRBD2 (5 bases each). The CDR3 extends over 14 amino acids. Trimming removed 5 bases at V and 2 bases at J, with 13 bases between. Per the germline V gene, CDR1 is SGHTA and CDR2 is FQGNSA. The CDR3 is CASSIGTETYEQYF. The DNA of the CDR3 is TGTGCCAGCAGCATAGGGACGGAAACCTACGAGCAGTACTTC. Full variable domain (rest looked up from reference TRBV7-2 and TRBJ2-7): GAGVSQSPSNKVTEKGKDVELRCDPISGHTALYWYRQSLGQGLEFLIYFQGNSAPDKSGLPSDRFSAERTGGSVSTLTIQRTQQEDSAVYLCASSIGTETYEQYFGPGTRLTVT.

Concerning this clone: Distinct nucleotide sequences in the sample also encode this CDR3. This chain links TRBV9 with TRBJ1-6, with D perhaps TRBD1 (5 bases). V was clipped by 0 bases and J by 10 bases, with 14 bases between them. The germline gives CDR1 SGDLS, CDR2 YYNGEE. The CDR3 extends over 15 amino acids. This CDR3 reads CASSVGGGGGSPLHF. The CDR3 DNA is TGTGCCAGCAGCGTAGGGGGAGGCGGGGGGTCACCCCTCCACTTT.

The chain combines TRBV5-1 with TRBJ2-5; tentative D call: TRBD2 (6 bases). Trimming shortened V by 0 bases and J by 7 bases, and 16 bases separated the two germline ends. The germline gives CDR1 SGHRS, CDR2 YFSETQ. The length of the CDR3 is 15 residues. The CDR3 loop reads CASSLDGGHGGTQYF. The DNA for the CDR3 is TGCGCCAGCAGCTTGGATGGGGGTCACGGGGGGACCCAGTACTTC.

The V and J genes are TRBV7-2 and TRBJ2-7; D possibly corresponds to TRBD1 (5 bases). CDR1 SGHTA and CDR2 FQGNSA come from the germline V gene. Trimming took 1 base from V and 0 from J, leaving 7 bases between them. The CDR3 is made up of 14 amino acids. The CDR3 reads CASSLDGASYEQYF. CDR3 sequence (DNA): TGTGCCAGCAGCTTAGATGGGGCCTCCTACGAGCAGTACTTC.

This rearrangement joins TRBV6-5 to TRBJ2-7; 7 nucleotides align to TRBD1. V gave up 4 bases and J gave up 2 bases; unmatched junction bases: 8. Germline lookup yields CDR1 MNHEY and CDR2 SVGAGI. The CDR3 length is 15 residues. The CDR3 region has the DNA TGTGCCAGCAGTTTGAACCGGGACAGCACCTACGAGCAGTACTTC. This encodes CASSLNRDSTYEQYF.

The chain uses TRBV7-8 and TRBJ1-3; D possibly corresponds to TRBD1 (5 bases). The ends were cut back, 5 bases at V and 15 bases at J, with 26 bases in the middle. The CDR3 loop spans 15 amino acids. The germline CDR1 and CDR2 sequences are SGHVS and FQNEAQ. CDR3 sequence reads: CASSERGNRPTGEYF. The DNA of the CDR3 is TGTGCCAGCAGCGAACGGGGGAATCGACCGACCGGGGAATATTTT.

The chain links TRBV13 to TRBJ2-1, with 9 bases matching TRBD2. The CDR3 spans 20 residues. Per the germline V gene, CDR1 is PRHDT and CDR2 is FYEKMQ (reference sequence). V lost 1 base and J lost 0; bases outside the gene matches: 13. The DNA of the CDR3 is TGTGCCAGCAGCTTAGAGGGGTGGCTAGCGGGATCGAGCTCCTACAATGAGCAGTTCTTC. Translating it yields CASSLEGWLAGSSSYNEQFF.

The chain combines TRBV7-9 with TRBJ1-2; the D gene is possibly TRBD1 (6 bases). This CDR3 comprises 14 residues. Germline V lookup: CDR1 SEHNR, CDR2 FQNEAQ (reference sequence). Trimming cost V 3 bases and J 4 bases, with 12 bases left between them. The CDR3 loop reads CASSFSGVPYGYTF. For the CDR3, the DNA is TGTGCCAGCAGCTTTTCAGGGGTTCCCTATGGCTACACCTTC.

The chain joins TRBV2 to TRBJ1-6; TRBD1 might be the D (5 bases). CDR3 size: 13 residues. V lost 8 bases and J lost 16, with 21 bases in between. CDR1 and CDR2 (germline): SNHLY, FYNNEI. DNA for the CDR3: TGTGCCAGCGTAGGAGGTTGGGGGACCGAGCTCCACTTT. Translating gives CASVGGWGTELHF.

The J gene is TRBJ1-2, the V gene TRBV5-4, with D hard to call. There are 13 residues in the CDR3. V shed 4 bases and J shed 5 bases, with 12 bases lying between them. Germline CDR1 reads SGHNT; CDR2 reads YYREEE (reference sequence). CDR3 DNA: TGTGCCAGCAGCCAAGAATTAGGGTATGGCTACACCTTC. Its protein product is CASSQELGYGYTF.